Listed below are T cell receptor beta chains from one sample, sequenced in a study of OX40 agonist ivuxolimab in advanced cancers. Here immunoSEQ multiplex PCR was the method, and the copy in TCRdb shows in-frame clones only, minus some. The table lists 15,000 to 20,000 clones, about 83% of them singletons. Specimen: CD4+ or CD8+ T cells sorted from blood, collected in a trial of the OX40 agonist ivuxolimab. The receptor set was obtained from an adult with an advanced solid tumor such as melanoma, head and neck, liver or kidney cancer. Both conserved end residues are part of each CDR3. The D gene is left open where the match is weak. The size of a clone is reported for some rows only, either as once, few or many, or as a class for expanded clones.

D gene	clone size	V gene	J gene	CDR3 DNA	CDR3 protein
.	few	TRBV5-6	TRBJ1-1	TGTGCCAGCAGCTTGGGGACTGAAGCTTTCTTT	CASSLGTEAFF
TRBD1	.	TRBV5-6	TRBJ2-7	TGTGCCAGCAGCTTGTGGGGGACAGGGACCTACGAGCAGTACTTC	CASSLWGTGTYEQYF
.	.	TRBV7-8	TRBJ2-7	TGTGCCAGCAGCTTAGGTAGAGCCTACGAGCAGTACTTC	CASSLGRAYEQYF
.	.	TRBV5-5	TRBJ2-2	TGTGCCAGCAGCTTCTACTCCCCACGGGAGCTGTTTTTT	CASSFYSPRELFF
.	once	TRBV9	TRBJ2-7	TGTGCCAGCAGCCAAGGGGGGTCAGTATACGAGCAGTACTTC	CASSQGGSVYEQYF
.	few	TRBV29-1	TRBJ1-1	TGCAGCGTTGAAGAGTGGGGCCTATTGAACACTGAAGCTTTCTTT	CSVEEWGLLNTEAFF
.	few	TRBV19	TRBJ1-5	TGTGCCAGTAGTATATCGGCAGGCCAGGAGCATTTT	CASSISAGQEHF
.	.	TRBV28	TRBJ2-5	TGTGCCAGCAGTTTAGGTACTAGGCGAGAGACCCAGTACTTC	CASSLGTRRETQYF
.	.	TRBV4-2	TRBJ1-2	TGTGCCAGCAGCCAACCTCCGACTACTAACTATGGCTACACCTTC	CASSQPPTTNYGYTF
.	.	TRBV6-5	TRBJ1-4	TGTGCCAGCAGTTACTCCCCGGCGCATGGACCCGAAAAACTGTTTTTT	CASSYSPAHGPEKLFF
TRBD2	.	TRBV7-9	TRBJ2-5	TGTGCCAGCAGCCTAGGGACTAGCGGGATGGAGACCCAGTACTTC	CASSLGTSGMETQYF
TRBD2	.	TRBV5-6	TRBJ2-3	TGTGCCAGCAGCGCCCTTCCGGGGGGTAGCGGCACAGATACGCAGTATTTT	CASSALPGGSGTDTQYF
.	.	TRBV5-5	TRBJ1-1	TGTGCCAGCAGCTACGGACAGACCGAAGCTTTCTTT	CASSYGQTEAFF
.	.	TRBV9	TRBJ2-1	TGTGCCAGCAGCATATGGGGGAGCGGCGATGAGCAGTTCTTC	CASSIWGSGDEQFF
TRBD2	.	TRBV28	TRBJ2-7	TGTGCCAGCGAAAACCCCGGGACTACCGAAAACGAGCAGTACTTC	CASENPGTTENEQYF
.	.	TRBV27	TRBJ2-2	TGTGCCAGCAGTGAAGCCGGGGAGCTGTTTTTT	CASSEAGELFF
.	.	TRBV7-6	TRBJ1-6	TGTGCCAGCAGCCCAGACGATAATTCACCCCTCCACTTT	CASSPDDNSPLHF
TRBD2	medium-sized	TRBV13	TRBJ2-7	TGTGCCAGCAGCTCGGGACTATCCTACGAGCAGTACTTC	CASSSGLSYEQYF
TRBD2	.	TRBV27	TRBJ2-7	TGTGCCAGCAGAGTCACTAGCGGGAGTACCTACGAGCAGTACTTC	CASRVTSGSTYEQYF
.	.	TRBV6-4	TRBJ2-5	TGTGCCAGCAGTGACTCGGGCCGAAGAGAGACCCAGTACTTC	CASSDSGRRETQYF
.	.	TRBV5-6	TRBJ2-3	TGTGCCAGCAGCTATGGAGATACGCAGTATTTT	CASSYGDTQYF
.	once	TRBV6-6	TRBJ1-2	TGTGCCAGCAGTTACGGGGCCCGACCCTATGGCTACACCTTC	CASSYGARPYGYTF
.	.	TRBV5-4	TRBJ2-7	TGTGCCAGCAGCCTCGGGGGGCTCTACGAGCAGTACTTC	CASSLGGLYEQYF
TRBD2	.	TRBV7-6	TRBJ2-7	TGTGCCAGCAGCCCGACTAGCGGGAGTTACGAGCAGTACTTC	CASSPTSGSYEQYF
TRBD1	.	TRBV28	TRBJ1-4	TGTGCCAGCAGATCCTCAGGGGGCCTTAATGAAAAACTGTTTTTT	CASRSSGGLNEKLFF
.	.	TRBV7-2	TRBJ2-7	TGTGCCAGCAGCCCGGAGTTTGCACGAGGGACCTACGAGCAGTACTTC	CASSPEFARGTYEQYF
.	.	TRBV29-1	TRBJ1-2	TGCAGCGCTACAGGGAACTATGGCTACACCTTC	CSATGNYGYTF
.	.	TRBV9	TRBJ1-5	TGTGCCAGCAGCGTACTGGACGGTGATCAGCCCCAGCATTTT	CASSVLDGDQPQHF
.	.	TRBV16	TRBJ1-2	TGTGCCAGCAGCCATTTTCTCGACACGAACTATGGCTACACCTTC	CASSHFLDTNYGYTF
.	.	TRBV27	TRBJ2-6	TGTGCCAGCAGTTTCCTGCAGACCTCTGGGGCCAACGTCCTGACTTTC	CASSFLQTSGANVLTF
.	.	TRBV5-6	TRBJ1-2	TGTGCCAGCAGCTTGTTTGGCGGGGGTTATGGCTACACCTTC	CASSLFGGGYGYTF
.	.	TRBV7-9	TRBJ1-4	TGTGCCAGCAGCCAGTTCCTTGGAGGGATCGGTGAAAAACTGTTTTTT	CASSQFLGGIGEKLFF
.	.	TRBV5-6	TRBJ1-2	TGTGCCAGCAGCTTGGGGGCCCCAGTAAGCTATGGCTACACCTTC	CASSLGAPVSYGYTF
.	.	TRBV13	TRBJ1-1	TGTGCCAGCAGCCCCGGGGGGAACACTGAAGCTTTCTTT	CASSPGGNTEAFF
.	.	TRBV28	TRBJ1-5	TGTGCCAGCAGTTTGGGCCAGGGTTTTCGGCAGCCCCAGCATTTT	CASSLGQGFRQPQHF
.	.	TRBV11-2	TRBJ2-5	TGTGCCAGCAGCTTAGGGATATTCCAAGAGACCCAGTACTTC	CASSLGIFQETQYF
.	.	TRBV2	TRBJ2-2	TGTGCCAGCACAACCAACACCGGGGAGCTGTTTTTT	CASTTNTGELFF
.	once	TRBV7-9	TRBJ2-5	TGTGCCAGCGAATCGGACGTACGCGAGACCCAGTACTTC	CASESDVRETQYF
.	.	TRBV15	TRBJ2-7	TGTGCCACCAGCACCGGTTACGGGGGAGAGTACGACGAGCAGTACTTC	CATSTGYGGEYDEQYF
.	.	TRBV19	TRBJ1-3	TGTGCCAGTAGCCCGACTGTCTCTGGAAACACCATATATTTT	CASSPTVSGNTIYF
.	.	TRBV28	TRBJ1-5	TGTGCCAGCAACTTTCAGCCCCAGCATTTT	CASNFQPQHF
.	.	TRBV4-2	TRBJ2-5	TGTGCCAGCAGCCCTTTACCCAAAGAGACCCAGTACTTC	CASSPLPKETQYF
.	once	TRBV27	TRBJ1-1	TGTGCCAGCAGCCTTGGGGGAAACACTGAAGCTTTCTTT	CASSLGGNTEAFF
.	.	TRBV6-1	TRBJ2-7	TGTGCCAGCAGTCCCCGGGACTCCGGCTACGAGCAGTACTTC	CASSPRDSGYEQYF
TRBD1	.	TRBV9	TRBJ1-1	TGTGCCAGCAGCGTAGCAGGGGGCCGGAACACTGAAGCTTTCTTT	CASSVAGGRNTEAFF
TRBD1	once	TRBV7-9	TRBJ2-5	TGTGCCAGCAGCCCTCGACAGGGGGGTAATTTGGAGACCCAGTACTTC	CASSPRQGGNLETQYF
.	few	TRBV5-6	TRBJ2-7	TGTGCCAGCAGCTTGGGAGGAGATTTCTACGAGCAGTACTTC	CASSLGGDFYEQYF
.	.	TRBV27	TRBJ2-3	TGTGCCAGCAGTTTATACAACAGGGTGGATACGCAGTATTTT	CASSLYNRVDTQYF
.	.	TRBV29-1	TRBJ2-7	TGCAGCGTTGGCGACAAAGCCTACGAGCAGTACTTC	CSVGDKAYEQYF
TRBD2	.	TRBV19	TRBJ2-1	TGTGCCAGTAGTGTACTAGCGGGGGTAGATGAGCAGTTCTTC	CASSVLAGVDEQFF
.	.	TRBV7-2	TRBJ2-3	TGTGCCAGCAGCCCGAACGGCGATGAGGCAGATACGCAGTATTTT	CASSPNGDEADTQYF
TRBD2	.	TRBV6-5	TRBJ2-1	TGTGCCAGCAGTTACGGACTAGCCTCAGTTGGGGAGCAGTTCTTC	CASSYGLASVGEQFF
TRBD2	.	TRBV7-9	TRBJ2-1	TGTGCCAGCAGCTTAACTAGCGGGACCGATGAGCAGTTCTTC	CASSLTSGTDEQFF